Listed here are 26 T cell receptor beta chains from one sample, sequenced in a study of blood T cell repertoires in COVID-19. Assay: immunoSEQ multiplex PCR; the TCRdb copy retains only in-frame clones and omits some. Of approximately 92,000 clones in the sample, about 86% were seen once. The sequencing input was peripheral blood. Receptor source: a woman aged 55-69 years in a cohort sampled during active or convalescent COVID-19.

This clone occurred once. This chain links TRBV19 with TRBJ2-7; possibly TRBD1 for D (6 bases). The V end was cut by 3 bases, the J end by 0 bases, with 15 bases between. Per the germline V gene, CDR1 is LNHDA and CDR2 is SQIVND (reference sequence). The CDR3 runs to 16 residues. The CDR3 is CASSIRGRSSSYEQYF. CDR3 DNA sequence: TGTGCCAGTAGTATCAGGGGTAGGTCTAGCTCCTACGAGCAGTACTTC.

V usage is TRBV28 and J usage is TRBJ1-3; D not certain. The CDR3 contains 13 residues. The germline V gene encodes CDR1 MDHEN and CDR2 SYDVKM. V dropped 6 bases and J dropped 0 bases, with 6 bases sitting between them. In DNA form, the CDR3 reads TGTGCCAGCAGAACAGACTCTGGAAACACCATATATTTT. Translated: CASRTDSGNTIYF.

CDR3 loop: CASNWESNTEAFF. The CDR3 region has the DNA TGTGCCAGTAACTGGGAGTCGAACACTGAAGCTTTCTTT. The chain joins TRBV19 to TRBJ1-1; D not resolved. CDR1 is LNHDA, CDR2 SQIVND, per germline (reference sequence). V was clipped by 7 bases and J by 1 base, with 10 bases between them. CDR3 size: 13 residues.

CDR3 DNA: TGTGCCAGCAGCTTATGGCGGGGTGTTGGTACAACTAATGAAAAACTGTTTTTT. Its translation: CASSLWRGVGTTNEKLFF. This chain links TRBV11-2 with TRBJ1-4; no definite D call. There are 18 residues in the CDR3. V was shortened by 2 bases and J by 0 bases, with 16 bases between the two germline ends. The germline gives CDR1 SGHAT, CDR2 FQNNGV. The full variable domain, completed using reference TRBV11-2 and TRBJ1-4, is EAGVAQSPRYKIIEKRQSVAFWCNPISGHATLYWYQQILGQGPKLLIQFQNNGVVDDSQLPKDRFSAERLKGVDSTLKIQPAKLEDSAVYLCASSLWRGVGTTNEKLFFGSGTQLSVL.

This sequence joins TRBV27 and TRBJ2-5; 10 bases map to TRBD2. The CDR3 consists of 15 residues. After removal of 5 bases from V and 5 bases from J, the junction contained 8 bases not matched to a gene. Germline CDR1 reads MNHEY; CDR2 reads SMNVEV (reference sequence). The CDR3 is CASSREGTSVETQYF. Here the CDR3 DNA reads TGTGCCAGCAGTAGGGAGGGGACTAGCGTCGAGACCCAGTACTTC.

V gene TRBV28 combines with J gene TRBJ2-3, with 9 bases lining up with TRBD1. Germline trimming cut 1 base from V and 5 bases from J; bases unmatched to any gene: 10. Per the germline V gene, CDR1 is MDHEN and CDR2 is SYDVKM. The length of the CDR3 is 17 residues. The CDR3 DNA reads as TGTGCCAGCAGTTTATCCGGCTTAGGGACAGGGAGAGATACGCAGTATTTT. As protein: CASSLSGLGTGRDTQYF. The full variable domain, in which reference TRBV28 and TRBJ2-3 provide the parts outside the CDR3, is DVKVTQSSRYLVKRTGEKVFLECVQDMDHENMFWYRQDPGLGLRLIYFSYDVKMKEKGDIPEGYSVSREKKERFSLILESASTNQTSMYLCASSLSGLGTGRDTQYFGPGTRLTVL.

V usage is TRBV7-9 and J usage is TRBJ2-1; the match to TRBD1 covers 7 bases. Germline values: CDR1 SEHNR, CDR2 FQNEAQ (reference sequence). The CDR3 covers 18 residues. Losses at the gene ends were 1 base for V and 0 bases for J; bases not matched to a gene: 9. The CDR3 loop is CASSLGATGASSYNEQFF. In DNA form, the CDR3 reads TGTGCCAGCAGCTTAGGTGCCACAGGGGCCAGCTCCTACAATGAGCAGTTCTTC.

This clone came up once. In nucleotides, the CDR3 is TGCGCCAGCAGCCAACCTACAGGGGGCATAAGAAACGAGCAGTACTTC. Translated, it gives CASSQPTGGIRNEQYF. The chain couples TRBV4-1 to TRBJ2-7; 9 bases line up with TRBD1. Germline V gives CDR1 MGHRA, CDR2 YSYEKL. The junction had 10 bases not matched to a gene; V was cut back by 2 bases and J by 5 bases. This CDR3 comprises 16 residues.

The chain joins TRBV19 to TRBJ1-4; no definite D call. The CDR3 is 16 residues long. Looked up from germline, CDR1 is LNHDA and CDR2 is SQIVND (reference sequence). The V end lost 5 bases, the J end lost 4 bases, and 17 bases lay between the germline ends. This CDR3 reads CASSPDRGSGNEKLFF. The CDR3 DNA sequence: TGTGCCAGTAGTCCCGACCGAGGGTCCGGTAATGAAAAACTGTTTTTT.

The chain has TRBV7-2 and TRBJ1-5; 12 bases are shared with TRBD1. The CDR3 totals 16 residues. Losses at the gene ends were 1 base for V and 6 bases for J; bases not matched to a gene: 4. The germline V gene encodes CDR1 SGHTA and CDR2 FQGNSA. This CDR3 is CASSLEGTGGGQPQHF. Written as DNA, the CDR3 is TGTGCCAGCAGCTTAGAGGGGACAGGGGGCGGTCAGCCCCAGCATTTT.

This chain joins TRBV10-3 and TRBJ2-7; weak D call: TRBD2 (6 bases). The CDR3 covers 15 residues. Per the germline V gene, CDR1 is ENHRY and CDR2 is SYGVKD. The germline V and J ends were trimmed by 0 bases and 6 bases, with 15 bases remaining between them. Here the CDR3 DNA reads TGTGCCATCAGTGAGTCGACATCTCAGGGAGGCGAGCAGTACTTC. Translation: CAISESTSQGGEQYF.

CDR3 coding DNA: TGCGCCAGCAGCTTGGCACGGGGGAAGACTGAAGCTTTCTTT. Translation gives CASSLARGKTEAFF. The chain recombines TRBV5-1 with TRBJ1-1; tentatively, D is TRBD1 (5 bases). CDR3 length equals 14 residues. V lost 0 bases and J lost 5, with 11 bases in between. In germline, CDR1 is SGHRS, CDR2 YFSETQ.

The rearrangement links TRBV4-1 to TRBJ2-5; tentative D call: TRBD2 (5 bases). CDR1 and CDR2 from the germline V gene are MGHRA and YSYEKL. The CDR3 covers 16 residues. Deletions cut 10 bases from V and 1 base from J, with 22 bases between. CDR3 sequence: CAINFGRAGPQETQYF. DNA of the CDR3: TGCGCCATCAATTTTGGGAGAGCAGGTCCCCAAGAGACCCAGTACTTC.

The chain combines TRBV18 with TRBJ2-3; 8 bases agree with TRBD2. V was clipped by 4 bases and J by 3 bases; unmatched bases: 9. Germline values: CDR1 KGHSH, CDR2 LQKENI. The CDR3 extends over 16 amino acids. The CDR3 loop reads CASSLLSGGRTDTQYF. In nucleotides, the CDR3 is TGTGCCAGCTCACTCCTATCGGGGGGGAGGACAGATACGCAGTATTTT.

The rearrangement links TRBV28 to TRBJ2-1; 9 positions agree with TRBD1. There are 16 residues in the CDR3. Germline V gives CDR1 MDHEN, CDR2 SYDVKM. The junction had 15 bases not matched to a gene; V was cut back by 3 bases and J by 12 bases. The CDR3: CASSFPGTGTPTGQFF. The CDR3 bases are TGTGCCAGCAGTTTCCCCGGGACAGGGACCCCGACGGGGCAGTTCTTC.

This clone was recorded at least ten times. This chain connects TRBV28 to TRBJ2-1; a possible D gene is TRBD2 (5 bases). Per the germline V gene, CDR1 is MDHEN and CDR2 is SYDVKM. V was clipped by 5 bases and J by 7 bases, with 18 bases between them. The CDR3 extends over 15 amino acids. The CDR3: CASSLDTPGGNEQFF. CDR3 DNA sequence: TGTGCCAGCAGTCTAGACACCCCGGGCGGGAATGAGCAGTTCTTC.

This clone was recorded a few times. The rearrangement links TRBV5-8 to TRBJ2-5, with 15 bases fitting TRBD2. V lost 5 bases and J lost 5; bases outside the gene matches: 7. The CDR3 is 16 amino acids. Per germline, CDR1 SGHTS and CDR2 YDEGEE. Written as DNA, the CDR3 is TGTGCCAGCAGATGGGGACTAGCGGGAGGCCGTGAGACCCAGTACTTC. Its translation: CASRWGLAGGRETQYF. The full variable domain, with the rest looked up from reference TRBV5-8 and TRBJ2-5, is EAGVTQSPTHLIKTRGQQATLRCSPISGHTSVYWYQQALGLGLQFLLWYDEGEERNRGNFPPRFSGRQFPNYSSELNVNALELEDSALYLCASRWGLAGGRETQYFGPGTRLLVL.

Only one count was recorded for this clone. The chain has TRBV29-1 and TRBJ2-7; perhaps TRBD1 as D (5 bases). Trimming pared 5 bases from V and 6 bases from J, leaving 20 bases between. CDR3 length equals 14 residues. Germline V CDR1 and CDR2: SQVTM, ANQGSEA. CDR3 residues: CSVSASGLRFEQYF. The CDR3 nucleotides are TGCAGCGTTTCGGCGTCAGGGTTGCGGTTCGAGCAGTACTTC.

The rearrangement uses TRBV6-5 and TRBJ1-1; D is uncertain. The CDR3 runs to 15 residues. V was clipped by 7 bases and J by 0 bases, with 15 bases between them. Germline V gene lookup returns CDR1 MNHEY and CDR2 SVGAGI. CDR3 nucleotide sequence: TGTGCCAGCACTTCCCCGGGGTTAATGAACACTGAAGCTTTCTTT. It specifies CASTSPGLMNTEAFF.

A few counts support this clone. The chain combines TRBV28 with TRBJ1-2, with TRBD1 matching over 7 bases. Trimming took 5 bases from V and 5 from J; bases not matched to a gene: 8. Germline loops: CDR1 MDHEN, CDR2 SYDVKM. CDR3 length equals 14 residues. The CDR3 region is CASSDDRVEYGYTF. The CDR3 DNA follows: TGTGCCAGCAGTGATGACAGGGTTGAGTATGGCTACACCTTC.

This chain joins TRBV28 and TRBJ1-1; TRBD1 matches at 7 bases. Per germline, CDR1 MDHEN and CDR2 SYDVKM. Trimming removed 9 bases from V and 4 bases from J; junction bases left unmatched: 8. The CDR3 spans 13 residues. CDR3 protein: CARRRGPGTEAFF. CDR3 DNA sequence: TGTGCCAGGAGAAGGGGGCCGGGCACTGAAGCTTTCTTT.

This clone was detected only once. The V call is TRBV7-8, the J call TRBJ1-1, with D maybe TRBD1 (5 bases). CDR1 and CDR2 (germline): SGHVS, FQNEAQ. The CDR3 runs to 14 residues. Trimming took 6 bases from V and 3 from J, leaving 14 bases between them. The CDR3 protein is CASSSTVPDTEAFF. The CDR3, as DNA: TGTGCCAGCAGTTCGACAGTCCCGGACACTGAAGCTTTCTTT.

The CDR3 spells CASRAQAETGYGYTF. In DNA, the CDR3 is TGTGCCAGCAGAGCCCAGGCCGAGACAGGCTATGGCTACACCTTC. V is TRBV2 and J is TRBJ1-2; D possibly corresponds to TRBD1 (6 bases). Germline lookup yields CDR1 SNHLY and CDR2 FYNNEI. V lost 6 bases and J lost 4, with 18 bases in between. The CDR3 consists of 15 residues.

The genes are TRBV28 and TRBJ1-2, with TRBD1 matching 8 bases. The V segment lost 6 bases and the J segment 6 bases; nucleotides outside the gene matches: 12. Germline values: CDR1 MDHEN, CDR2 SYDVKM. The CDR3 covers 15 residues. In DNA form, the CDR3 reads TGTGCCAGCAGACCAGGACAGGGTACTTCGGATGGCTACACCTTC. Encoded protein: CASRPGQGTSDGYTF.

This chain links TRBV19 with TRBJ1-5, with D possibly TRBD1 on 5 matching bases. V lost 5 bases, J lost 1 base, and 12 bases lay in between. Per germline, CDR1 LNHDA and CDR2 SQIVND (reference sequence). CDR3 length: 15 residues. CDR3 nucleotide sequence: TGTGCCAGTAGTGAGCGGCGGGGGAGCAATCAGCCCCAGCATTTT. Protein: CASSERRGSNQPQHF.

This chain uses TRBV29-1 with TRBJ1-2; TRBD1 matches at 7 bases. The CDR3 runs 10 residues. The V segment lost 4 bases and the J segment 9 bases; nucleotides outside the gene matches: 2. Germline V gives CDR1 SQVTM, CDR2 ANQGSEA. The CDR3 spells CSVAGQRYTF. CDR3 nucleotides: TGCAGCGTTGCGGGACAGCGCTACACCTTC.